Each of the 7 T cell receptor beta chains below was sequenced from the same sample in a study of CD8 T cells in Susac syndrome. When the RNA was reverse transcribed, random hexamers were used with an input of roughly 0.5 to 1 ug. TCRdb reprocessed the immunoSEQ multiplex PCR reads via MiXCR and lists one record per CDR3 protein. The table shows around 100,000 distinct CDR3 sequences, with 95% occurring only once. The specimen was CD8+ T cells from PBMCs. These receptors came from a human donor with Susac syndrome.

This chain uses TRBV5-1 with TRBJ2-2; 10 positions agree with TRBD2. The CDR3 consists of 16 residues. Germline CDR1 reads SGHRS; CDR2 reads YFSETQ. Unmatched junction bases numbered 10, after V lost 6 bases and J lost 5 bases. DNA of the CDR3: TGCGCCAGCAAAAGGACTAGCGGAGATCTGACCGGGGAGCTGTTTTTT. Residues: CASKRTSGDLTGELFF. Based on the CDR3 plus reference TRBV5-1 and TRBJ2-2, the full variable domain is KAGVTQTPRYLIKTRGQQVTLSCSPISGHRSVSWYQQTPGQGLQFLFEYFSETQRNKGNFPGRFSGRQFSNSRSEMNVSTLELGDSALYLCASKRTSGDLTGELFFGEGSRLTVL.

The genes are TRBV29-1 and TRBJ1-1; D possibly corresponds to TRBD1 (5 bases). The V gene lost 2 bases and the J gene lost 4 bases, with 14 bases spanning the gap. This CDR3 is 14 amino acids long. In germline, CDR1 is SQVTM, CDR2 ANQGSEA. This chain's CDR3 is CSVESGQGATEAFF. The CDR3 nucleotides read TGCAGCGTTGAATCTGGCCAAGGGGCCACTGAAGCTTTCTTT.

The chain links TRBV9 to TRBJ1-1; D is possibly TRBD1 (5 bases). In germline, CDR1 is SGDLS, CDR2 YYNGEE. V lost 0 bases and J lost 6, with 15 bases in between. CDR3 length equals 15 residues. CDR3 in amino acids: CASSVGGTDRAEAFF. Here the CDR3 DNA reads TGTGCCAGCAGCGTAGGGGGGACGGATCGGGCTGAAGCTTTCTTT.

CDR3 region: CSARGEGGEGETQYF. DNA for the CDR3: TGCAGTGCTAGAGGTGAAGGAGGGGAAGGAGAGACCCAGTACTTC. The genes are TRBV20-1 and TRBJ2-5, with D perhaps TRBD2 (6 bases). Trimming left V 1 base short and J 4 bases short, with 16 bases between. The CDR3 contains 15 residues. In germline, CDR1 is DFQATT, CDR2 SNEGSKA (reference sequence).

This sequence joins TRBV15 and TRBJ1-1; 8 bases map to TRBD1. The CDR3 is made up of 13 amino acids. V gave up 4 bases and J gave up 4 bases; unmatched junction bases: 2. The germline CDR1 and CDR2 sequences are LNHNV and YYDKDF (reference sequence). CDR3 loop: CATSTDRATEAFF. The CDR3 region has the DNA TGTGCCACCAGCACGGACAGGGCCACTGAAGCTTTCTTT.

In regard to this clonotype: One end of the junction varies from germline; a read error may be responsible. The CDR3 sequence is CASSLSPRGETSGNF. The CDR3 DNA sequence: TGTGCCAGCAGTTTATCCCCGAGAGGGGAGACTAGCGGCAACTTC. V and J are TRBV28 and TRBJ2-7; 9 bases are a match to TRBD2. This CDR3 is built from 15 residues. Germline V lookup: CDR1 MDHEN, CDR2 SYDVKM. Complete variable domain (other parts from reference TRBV28 and TRBJ2-7): DVKVTQSSRYLVKRTGEKVFLECVQDMDHENMFWYRQDPGLGLRLIYFSYDVKMKEKGDIPEGYSVSREKKERFSLILESASTNQTSMYLCASSLSPRGETSGNFGPGTRLTVT.

The chain recombines TRBV29-1 with TRBJ1-2; 7 bases map to TRBD1. V lost 5 bases to trimming and J lost 4 bases; unmatched junction nucleotides: 13. The CDR3 loop spans 15 amino acids. From germline, CDR1 is SQVTM and CDR2 ANQGSEA. As DNA, the CDR3 is TGCAGCGTTTATGAGGGGGCCGCGGCAGGCTATGGCTACACCTTC. As protein: CSVYEGAAAGYGYTF.